This is a list of T cell receptor beta chains from one sample in a study of CD8 T cells in ankylosing spondylitis. TCRdb used MiXCR to reprocess the 5' RACE reads, holding one entry per CDR3 protein. The sample lists about 200,000 distinct CDR3 sequences; 9.5% to 15% were seen once. Specimen: blood, either unsorted or a sorted T cell fraction (not recorded which). The receptors were gathered from a male donor with ankylosing spondylitis or in good health (not recorded which). Each CDR3 is given with its conserved first and last residue. The D gene is left open where the match is weak. A clone size is listed for some rows: how often the clone was seen (once, few, many), or a class if it is expanded.

D: -
size: -
V: TRBV10-3
J: TRBJ2-3
CDR3: CAISEKRSNTDTQYF
DNA: TGTGCCATCAGTGAAAAAAGGTCTAACACAGATACGCAGTATTTT

D: TRBD2
size: -
V: TRBV12-3/TRBV12-4
J: TRBJ2-1
CDR3: CASSLPLIAGEGARAYNEQFF
DNA: TGTGCCAGCAGTTTACCCCTCATAGCGGGAGAAGGGGCGAGGGCCTACAATGAGCAGTTCTTC

D: -
size: many
V: TRBV7-8
J: TRBJ2-1
CDR3: CASSFGPNEQFF
DNA: TGTGCCAGCAGCTTTGGGCCTAATGAGCAGTTCTTC

D: -
size: -
V: TRBV28
J: TRBJ2-2
CDR3: CASSSRQELLPAANTGELFF
DNA: TGTGCCAGCAGTTCCCGACAGGAACTTTTACCCGCCGCGAACACCGGGGAGCTGTTTTTT

D: TRBD1
size: -
V: TRBV12-3/TRBV12-4
J: TRBJ1-2
CDR3: CASMGLGHGTGGWGYTF
DNA: TGTGCCAGCATGGGTCTAGGCCACGGGACAGGCGGTTGGGGCTACACCTTC

D: -
size: many
V: TRBV12-3/TRBV12-4
J: TRBJ2-7
CDR3: CASSDTGSDEQYF
DNA: TGTGCCAGCAGTGATACAGGGTCCGACGAGCAGTACTTC

D: -
size: few
V: TRBV6-1
J: TRBJ1-1
CDR3: CASSERTRAYEAFF
DNA: TGTGCCAGCAGTGAAAGAACCAGGGCCTATGAAGCTTTCTTT

D: -
size: -
V: TRBV27
J: TRBJ2-2
CDR3: CASGPGFNTGELFF
DNA: TGTGCCAGCGGGCCGGGATTCAATACCGGGGAGCTGTTTTTT

D: TRBD2
size: few
V: TRBV6-1
J: TRBJ2-7
CDR3: CASSGLAAEQYF
DNA: TGTGCCAGCTCGGGACTAGCGGCTGAGCAGTACTTC

D: -
size: -
V: TRBV3-1
J: TRBJ2-3
CDR3: CASSPTGPSKDTQYF
DNA: TGTGCCAGCAGCCCGACAGGTCCCTCCAAAGATACGCAGTATTTT

D: -
size: few
V: TRBV5-1
J: TRBJ2-7
CDR3: CASSLVGGVSGTEDEQYF
DNA: TGCGCCAGCAGCTTGGTGGGAGGGGTATCCGGGACAGAGGACGAGCAGTACTTC

D: -
size: few
V: TRBV7-9
J: TRBJ2-7
CDR3: CASSWAGKNEQYF
DNA: TGTGCCAGCAGCTGGGCAGGGAAAAACGAGCAGTACTTC

D: -
size: -
V: TRBV6-6
J: TRBJ2-1
CDR3: CASSSGPHSDEQFF
DNA: TGTGCCAGCAGTTCGGGACCCCACAGCGATGAGCAGTTCTTC

D: TRBD2
size: -
V: TRBV28
J: TRBJ2-7
CDR3: CASSPIFDLAGAGYEQYF
DNA: TGTGCCAGCAGTCCTATATTCGACCTAGCGGGAGCTGGGTACGAGCAGTACTTC

D: TRBD1
size: many
V: TRBV4-1
J: TRBJ2-1
CDR3: CASSQVGPRQGQNEQFF
DNA: TGCGCCAGCAGCCAAGTTGGCCCTAGACAGGGTCAGAATGAGCAGTTCTTC

D: -
size: -
V: TRBV15
J: TRBJ2-1
CDR3: CATSRALRGPSYNEQFF
DNA: TGTGCCACCAGCAGAGCGTTGCGGGGGCCCTCCTACAATGAGCAGTTCTTC

D: -
size: -
V: TRBV11-3
J: TRBJ1-1
CDR3: CASSFGDERAFF
DNA: TGTGCCAGCAGCTTCGGTGACGAAAGGGCTTTCTTT

D: TRBD1
size: -
V: TRBV10-3
J: TRBJ2-1
CDR3: CAISELGDSFYNEQFF
DNA: TGTGCCATCAGTGAATTGGGGGACAGTTTCTACAATGAGCAGTTCTTC